This TCR beta chain was identified during a study of T cell responses to AZD1222 COVID-19 vaccine. Turning to the study itself: Second doses were pooled across both intervals (about 4 or about 12 weeks).

As concerns this clone: Its antigen is not identified.

Clones were sequenced by immunoSEQ multiplex PCR, and TCRdb holds only the in-frame ones, with some missing. The repertoire includes some 94,000 clones, about 85% of them detected once, and under 3.5% sits in the top ten. Points from the study as a whole: Most donors were white British and more were female, and clonal diversity was possibly underestimated. With two AZD1222 doses given, Spike-specific TCR breadth and depth both rose. Seropositive at baseline were only a handful of AZD1222 recipients.

The germline V gene encodes CDR1 LGHNT and CDR2 FRNRAP. The CDR3 has 14 residues. Trimming removed 6 bases from V and 7 bases from J, with 17 bases in between. This receptor was identified in an adult in good health. The source was peripheral blood, collected on day 0 of AZD1222 vaccination. This chain uses TRBV12-5 with TRBJ2-3; no definite D call. The CDR3 is CASGQDTHSNTQYF. The CDR3 region has the DNA TGTGCTAGTGGCCAAGACACCCACTCCAATACGCAGTATTTT.